One and the same sample provided the 29 T cell receptor beta chains below, sequenced in a study of blood T cell repertoires in COVID-19. The data were produced by immunoSEQ multiplex PCR, yet TCRdb's version contains in-frame clones alone and is incomplete. The table lists roughly 100,000 clones, roughly 80% of them singletons. The sequenced sample consisted of peripheral blood. The origin of the receptors is an elderly woman with acute or convalescent COVID-19.

This chain joins TRBV6-6 and TRBJ2-1, with D perhaps TRBD1 (6 bases). Germline V gives CDR1 MNHNY, CDR2 SVGAGI (reference sequence). The CDR3 runs to 15 residues. V lost 6 bases and J 7 bases, leaving 19 bases between the germline ends. DNA of the CDR3: TGTGCCAGCAGGGATGAACCGACAGGTAGGAATGAGCAGTTCTTC. This encodes CASRDEPTGRNEQFF.

J is TRBJ2-4 and V is TRBV11-2, with TRBD2 identical over 12 bases. Germline CDR1 SGHAT, CDR2 FQNNGV. Trimming cost V 1 base and J 10 bases; bases outside gene matches: 5. The CDR3 is 15 amino acids. CDR3 region: CASSLVATSGSIQYF. The CDR3 region has the DNA TGTGCCAGCAGCTTAGTGGCGACTAGCGGGAGTATTCAGTACTTC.

Here the CDR3 reads CASSTDRGETQYF. DNA of the CDR3: TGTGCCAGCAGCACGGACAGGGGCGAGACCCAGTACTTC. The chain links TRBV5-6 to TRBJ2-5; 9 bases line up with TRBD1. Losses at the gene ends were 4 bases for V and 5 bases for J; bases not matched to a gene: 3. Germline CDR1 is SGHDT and CDR2 is YYEEEE. The CDR3 has 13 amino acids.

This chain's CDR3 is CAWADRAGETQYF. CDR3 bases: TGTGCCTGGGCGGACAGGGCGGGAGAGACCCAGTACTTC. The chain recombines TRBV30 with TRBJ2-5; 8 bases align to TRBD1. Trimming took 5 bases from V and 4 from J; bases not matched to a gene: 6. The CDR3 covers 13 residues. Germline values: CDR1 GTSNPN, CDR2 SVGIG (reference sequence).

This rearrangement joins TRBV27 to TRBJ1-5; 7 bases map to TRBD1. After removal of 4 bases from V and 7 bases from J, the junction contained 7 bases not matched to a gene. Germline loops: CDR1 MNHEY, CDR2 SMNVEV (reference sequence). The CDR3 is 14 residues long. CDR3 loop: CASSYRQGRQPQHF. For the CDR3, the DNA is TGTGCCAGCAGTTACCGACAGGGAAGGCAGCCCCAGCATTTT.

The chain is built from TRBV28 and TRBJ1-4; the D is unclear. Germline V gene data show CDR1 as MDHEN and CDR2 as SYDVKM. This CDR3 spans 13 amino acids. Between the trimmed V and J ends, which lost 8 bases and 8 bases, there was a span of 15 bases. The CDR3 DNA is TGTGCCAGCGGCAGTGGAGGTTTCGAAAAACTGTTTTTT. This codes for CASGSGGFEKLFF.

This chain joins TRBV29-1 and TRBJ1-1, with unresolved D. Germline loops: CDR1 SQVTM, CDR2 ANQGSEA. The CDR3 totals 10 residues. V was shortened by 5 bases and J by 1 base, with 2 bases between the two germline ends. CDR3 loop: CSVQNTEAFF. CDR3 coding DNA: TGCAGCGTTCAGAACACTGAAGCTTTCTTT.

This rearrangement joins TRBV28 to TRBJ1-2; D is perhaps TRBD1 (6 bases). The germline V gene has CDR1 MDHEN and CDR2 SYDVKM. V was trimmed by 6 bases and J by 0 bases, leaving 17 bases between them. The CDR3 is made up of 16 amino acids. The CDR3 sequence: CASSSGETGTNYGYTF. CDR3 DNA sequence: TGTGCCAGCAGCAGCGGGGAGACAGGCACTAACTATGGCTACACCTTC.

This chain links TRBV5-1 with TRBJ2-1; 10 bases map to TRBD2. CDR3 length: 17 residues. The V gene's germline CDR1 is SGHRS and CDR2 YFSETQ. V shed 4 bases and J 5 bases; nucleotides not matched to a gene: 12. In nucleotides, the CDR3 is TGCGCCAGCAGCCCGACTGCCGGGACTAGCGCCGACAATGAGCAGTTCTTC. Translating it yields CASSPTAGTSADNEQFF.

The CDR3 is CASSLAGGGISNEQYV. The CDR3 nucleotides are TGTGCCAGCAGTCTAGCGGGAGGAGGGATTTCGAACGAGCAGTACGTC. The rearrangement links TRBV6-2 or TRBV6-3 to TRBJ2-7; 11 bases line up with TRBD2. Germline assignment: CDR1 MNHEY and CDR2 SVGEGT. Unmatched junction bases numbered 11, after V lost 5 bases and J lost 5 bases. The CDR3 sequence is 16 residues long.

The chain carries TRBV5-1 and TRBJ2-3; 9 nucleotides agree with TRBD2. CDR3 size: 15 residues. Germline V lookup: CDR1 SGHRS, CDR2 YFSETQ. The trim removed 0 bases at V and 6 bases at J, leaving 5 bases unmatched. The CDR3 protein is CASSLAGGRGDTQYF. The CDR3 nucleotides read TGCGCCAGCAGCTTGGCCGGCGGGAGGGGTGATACGCAGTATTTT.

V gene TRBV28 combines with J gene TRBJ2-7; D call uncertain. Trimming pared 4 bases from V and 1 base from J, leaving 5 bases between. The CDR3 has 12 residues. Germline V gene data show CDR1 as MDHEN and CDR2 as SYDVKM. In nucleotides, the CDR3 is TGTGCCAGCAGTTACGGGTCCTACGAGCAGTACTTC. Translated, it gives CASSYGSYEQYF.

The genes are TRBV5-1 and TRBJ2-1; the match to TRBD2 covers 9 bases. V shed 0 bases, J shed 9 bases, and the junction held 1 base outside the gene matches. Germline assignment: CDR1 SGHRS and CDR2 YFSETQ. The CDR3 loop spans 13 amino acids. CDR3 nucleotides: TGCGCCAGCAGCTTGGCGCGGGAGGGTGAGCAGTTCTTC. Translated: CASSLAREGEQFF.

The chain carries TRBV11-2 and TRBJ1-3; D perhaps matches TRBD1 (6 bases). Trimming took 4 bases from V and 1 from J, leaving 14 bases between them. Germline CDR1 is SGHAT and CDR2 is FQNNGV. CDR3 length equals 16 residues. CDR3 sequence (DNA): TGTGCCAGCAGCTCCCTCGGCAGGGGATCTGGAAACACCATATATTTT. It is translated as CASSSLGRGSGNTIYF.

This clone appeared once. The chain employs TRBV6-1 and TRBJ2-1; 10 positions match TRBD2. Trimming at V came to 4 bases and at J to 9 bases, leaving 6 bases not matched to a gene. Germline values: CDR1 MNHNS, CDR2 SASEGT. The CDR3 runs 14 residues. In DNA, the CDR3 is TGTGCCAGCAGTGTCGGGACTAGCGAGGTTGAGCAGTTCTTC. As protein: CASSVGTSEVEQFF.

The CDR3 coding sequence is TGTGCCAGCAGCTTAGGACTGAACTCCTACAATGAGCAGTTCTTC. Protein product: CASSLGLNSYNEQFF. V gene TRBV11-2 combines with J gene TRBJ2-1; D is uncertain. Germline lookup yields CDR1 SGHAT and CDR2 FQNNGV. V lost 1 base to trimming and J lost 0 bases, with 7 bases between them. This CDR3 comprises 15 residues.

This rearrangement joins TRBV11-3 to TRBJ2-2, with a possible D match to TRBD1 (6 bases). V shed 2 bases and J shed 2 bases, with 12 bases lying between them. CDR1 SGHNT and CDR2 YENEEA come from the germline V gene. The CDR3 is made up of 16 amino acids. The DNA of the CDR3 is TGTGCCAGCAGCTTACATGGGACACGTAACACCGGGGAGCTGTTTTTT. It encodes CASSLHGTRNTGELFF. Using reference TRBV11-3 and TRBJ2-2 for the parts outside the CDR3, the full variable domain is EAGVVQSPRYKIIEKKQPVAFWCNPISGHNTLYWYLQNLGQGPELLIRYENEEAVDDSQLPKDRFSAERLKGVDSTLKIQPAELGDSAVYLCASSLHGTRNTGELFFGEGSRLTVL.

V gene TRBV5-1 combines with J gene TRBJ2-7; 15 bases align to TRBD2. V gave up 4 bases and J gave up 4 bases; unmatched junction bases: 3. The CDR3 is made up of 15 amino acids. From germline, CDR1 is SGHRS and CDR2 YFSETQ. The CDR3 nucleotides read TGCGCCAGCAGCCGCGGACTAGCGGGAGGGTACGAGCAGTACTTC. It translates to CASSRGLAGGYEQYF.

The V and J genes are TRBV3-1 (or the pseudogene TRBV3-2) and TRBJ2-1, with unresolved D. Trimming pared 3 bases from V and 9 bases from J, leaving 15 bases between. The germline V gene has CDR1 LGHDT and CDR2 YNNKEL (reference sequence). The CDR3 loop spans 14 amino acids. Written as DNA, the CDR3 is TGTGCCAGCAGCCAGCTGACTCAGCTCGGTGAGCAGTTCTTC. Protein: CASSQLTQLGEQFF.

This chain links TRBV7-9 with TRBJ2-5; the D gene is possibly TRBD1 (6 bases). V lost 3 bases and J 0 bases, leaving 8 bases between the germline ends. This CDR3 is 14 amino acids long. CDR1 SEHNR and CDR2 FQNEAQ come from the germline V gene (reference sequence). The CDR3 DNA sequence: TGTGCCAGCAGCTTCTACAGGGACCAAGAGACCCAGTACTTC. The encoded protein is CASSFYRDQETQYF.

This clone was picked up one time. The chain links TRBV28 to TRBJ1-2; TRBD1 agrees at 8 bases. Trimming took 6 bases from V and 8 from J; bases not matched to a gene: 8. Looked up from germline, CDR1 is MDHEN and CDR2 is SYDVKM. This CDR3 is built from 13 residues. The CDR3 spells CASRSQGALGYTF. As DNA, the CDR3 is TGTGCCAGCAGATCCCAGGGGGCGCTCGGCTACACCTTC.

The gene calls are TRBV5-1 and TRBJ2-3; no definite D call. The CDR3 runs to 15 residues. CDR1 and CDR2 (germline): SGHRS, YFSETQ. V was pared by 5 bases and J by 10 bases, with 23 bases between. The CDR3 bases are TGCGCCAGCAGGGTGGAGCCCGCCCAACTGGATCCGCAGTATTTT. This encodes CASRVEPAQLDPQYF.

The chain recombines TRBV19 with TRBJ1-2, with a weak D call TRBD1 (6 bases). CDR1 LNHDA and CDR2 SQIVND come from the germline V gene (reference sequence). The CDR3 covers 15 residues. V was clipped by 2 bases and J by 7 bases, with 17 bases between them. In nucleotides, the CDR3 is TGTGCCAGTAGTATAAATCCGGACAGCTCAGTTGGCTACACCTTC. As protein: CASSINPDSSVGYTF.

The gene calls are TRBV21-1 and TRBJ2-1; the table calls TRBD2, which could not be checked here. TRBV21-1 is recorded as a pseudogene. This CDR3 contains 16 residues. The CDR3 spells CASSKDPGTSYNEQFF. The CDR3 DNA reads TGTGCCAGCAGCAAAGACCCCGGGACTAGTTACAATGAGCAGTTCTTC.

The J gene is TRBJ2-1, the V gene TRBV5-4, with D tentatively TRBD2 (5 bases). The V end was cut by 2 bases, the J end by 0 bases, with 18 bases between. This CDR3 is built from 18 residues. Germline CDR1 and CDR2: SGHNT and YYREEE (reference sequence). CDR3 in DNA: TGTGCCAGCAGCTTCGGACTTGGGCCTCGAAGCTCCTACAATGAGCAGTTCTTC. Amino acids: CASSFGLGPRSSYNEQFF.

This chain joins TRBV5-5 and TRBJ2-5; D possibly corresponds to TRBD2 (7 bases). The germline CDR1 and CDR2 sequences are SGHKS and YYEKEE (reference sequence). The germline V and J ends were trimmed by 5 bases and 3 bases, with 20 bases remaining between them. The CDR3 contains 16 residues. The CDR3 protein is CASSPLFRGAEETQYF. CDR3 nucleotide sequence: TGTGCCAGCAGTCCGCTTTTCCGGGGGGCAGAAGAGACCCAGTACTTC.

The V and J genes are TRBV19 and TRBJ2-1; 12 nucleotides match TRBD2. Germline assignment: CDR1 LNHDA and CDR2 SQIVND (reference sequence). This CDR3 comprises 17 residues. With V trimmed by 5 bases and J by 4 bases, 9 bases remained unmatched. The DNA for the CDR3 is TGTGCCAGTAGTCCTTTCGGAGGACTAGCGGGATACAATGAGCAGTTCTTC. This translates into CASSPFGGLAGYNEQFF.

This clone appeared a single time. The chain carries TRBV5-1 and TRBJ2-1, with TRBD2 identical over 10 bases. This CDR3 is 16 amino acids long. The J segment lost 6 bases and the V segment lost 10 bases, leaving 16 bases of the junction unmatched. Germline loops: CDR1 SGHRS, CDR2 YFSETQ. CDR3 in DNA: TGCGCCTGCAAACTTAGCCAACTAGCGGGGACCAATGAGCAGTTCTTC. The encoded protein is CACKLSQLAGTNEQFF.

The chain carries TRBV7-2 and TRBJ1-2; TRBD1 agrees at 8 bases. V was pared by 5 bases and J by 4 bases, with 6 bases of the junction left unmatched. The CDR3 has 14 residues. CDR1 SGHTA and CDR2 FQGNSA come from the germline V gene. In nucleotides, the CDR3 is TGTGCCAGCAGCCCAGGACAGGGCCTCTATGGCTACACCTTC. It yields the protein CASSPGQGLYGYTF.